The TCR beta chain described here comes from a study of chemoradiotherapy in HPV16-positive cancers. Overall study: Functional T-cell assays on a couple of HPV16-positive patients' cells defined candidate HPV-specific clones and common TCR motifs. Study results and limitations: Non-HPV-specific T cells did not expand in tumors during treatment, whereas candidate HPV-specific clones and E7-related motifs did.

The assay was immunoSEQ multiplex PCR, and TCRdb's table has in-frame clones only and misses some. The top ten clones hold under 20% of a sample with under 4,000 clones, roughly 74% of them seen once. This CDR3 is 16 amino acids long. The germline CDR1 and CDR2 sequences are KGHSH and LQKENI. V was cut by 4 bases and J by 0 bases, with 13 bases left in between. Turning to this clone: Its specificity is not known.

This clonotype was obtained from a human donor with HPV-associated anogenital cancer. The chain is built from TRBV18 and TRBJ2-1; no reliable D call. The specimen was obtained from a patient who underwent chemoradiotherapy. CDR3 nucleotides: TGTGCCAGCTCACTCCCTACCACGAGCTCCTACAATGAGCAGTTCTTC. Translating it yields CASSLPTTSSYNEQFF.